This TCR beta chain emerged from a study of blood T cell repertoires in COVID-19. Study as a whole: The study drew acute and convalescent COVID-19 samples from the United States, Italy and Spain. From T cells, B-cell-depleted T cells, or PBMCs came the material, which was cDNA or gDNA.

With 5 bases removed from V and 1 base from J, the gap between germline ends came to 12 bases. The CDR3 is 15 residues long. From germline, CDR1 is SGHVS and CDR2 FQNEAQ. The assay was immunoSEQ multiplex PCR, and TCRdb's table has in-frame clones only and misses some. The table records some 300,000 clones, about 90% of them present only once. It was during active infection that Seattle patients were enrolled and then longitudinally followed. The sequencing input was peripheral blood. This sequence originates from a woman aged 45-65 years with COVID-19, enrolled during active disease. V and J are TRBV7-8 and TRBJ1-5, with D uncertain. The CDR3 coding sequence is TGTGCCAGCAGCACTAGCGTACGGAGCAATCAGCCCCAGCATTTT. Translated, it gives CASSTSVRSNQPQHF.